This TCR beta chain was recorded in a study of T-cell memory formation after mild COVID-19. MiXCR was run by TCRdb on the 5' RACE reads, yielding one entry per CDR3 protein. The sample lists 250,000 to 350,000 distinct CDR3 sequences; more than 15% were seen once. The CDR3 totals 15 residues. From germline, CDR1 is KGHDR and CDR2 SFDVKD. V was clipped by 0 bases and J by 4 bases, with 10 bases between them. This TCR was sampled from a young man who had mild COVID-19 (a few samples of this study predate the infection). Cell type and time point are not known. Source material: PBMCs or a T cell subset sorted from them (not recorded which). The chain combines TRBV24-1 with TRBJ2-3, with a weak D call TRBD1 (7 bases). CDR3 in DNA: TGTGCCACCAGTGATTTGGGAGGGGGCGCAGATACGCAGTATTTT. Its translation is CATSDLGGGADTQYF.